A selection of T cell receptor beta chains follows, all from one sample in a study of a mutant IDH1 vaccine in newly diagnosed glioma. Their antigen targets remain unknown. The table came from immunoSEQ multiplex PCR; TCRdb's copy has only in-frame clones and leaves some out. This sample carries over 50,000 clones, just under 90% of them seen once, and the ten largest clones take about 4.6%. This material consisted of PBMCs, taken from a glioma patient whose treatment included an IDH1 peptide vaccine. Source of these receptors: a woman aged 40 to 50 with glioma. Each CDR3 is given with its conserved first and last residue. The order of the fields is CDR3 protein, CDR3 DNA, clone size, J gene, D gene, V gene. D genes are given only for firm matches. Clone size, where shown, is once, few, many, or a class for clones that have expanded.

CDR3: CASSGAQPSVGSNQPQHF
DNA: TGTGCCAGCAGTGGAGCCCAACCGTCGGTAGGTAGCAATCAGCCCCAGCATTTT
size: once
J: TRBJ1-5
D: NA
V: TRBV6-1

CDR3: CASSQQTGNNEQFF
DNA: TGCGCCAGCAGCCAACAGACAGGTAACAATGAGCAGTTCTTC
size: NA
J: TRBJ2-1
D: NA
V: TRBV4-1

CDR3: CASRPASGRKETQYF
DNA: TGTGCCAGCAGGCCGGCTAGCGGGAGGAAAGAGACCCAGTACTTC
size: NA
J: TRBJ2-5
D: TRBD2
V: TRBV11-2

CDR3: CASMGTGREKLFF
DNA: TGTGCCAGCATGGGGACAGGGCGCGAAAAACTGTTTTTT
size: NA
J: TRBJ1-4
D: TRBD1
V: TRBV2

CDR3: CASSLYQPNTGELFF
DNA: TGTGCCAGCAGTTTATACCAGCCGAACACCGGGGAGCTGTTTTTT
size: NA
J: TRBJ2-2
D: NA
V: TRBV27

CDR3: CASSARGGGGTDTQYF
DNA: TGTGCCAGCAGCGCAAGGGGGGGTGGTGGCACAGATACGCAGTATTTT
size: NA
J: TRBJ2-3
D: NA
V: TRBV9

CDR3: CAISESTPSRRETQYF
DNA: TGTGCCATCAGTGAGTCGACGCCTAGCCGGAGGGAGACCCAGTACTTC
size: once
J: TRBJ2-5
D: NA
V: TRBV10-3

CDR3: CASSQGGGALETQYF
DNA: TGTGCCAGCAGCCAAGGCGGGGGGGCCCTGGAGACCCAGTACTTC
size: NA
J: TRBJ2-5
D: TRBD2
V: TRBV4-2

CDR3: CASSSNGGKGSREQFF
DNA: TGCGCCAGCAGCTCCAATGGGGGAAAGGGTAGCCGCGAGCAGTTCTTC
size: NA
J: TRBJ2-1
D: NA
V: TRBV5-1

CDR3: CASSEGVLGTEAFF
DNA: TGTGCCAGCAGTGAGGGGGTCTTGGGCACTGAAGCTTTCTTT
size: NA
J: TRBJ1-1
D: NA
V: TRBV6-1

CDR3: CASTGRDLRGYTF
DNA: TGTGCCAGCACAGGACGGGATCTTCGGGGCTACACCTTC
size: NA
J: TRBJ1-2
D: NA
V: TRBV25-1

CDR3: CASSQSGTGRDTQYF
DNA: TGTGCCAGCAGCCAGAGTGGGACAGGGAGAGATACGCAGTATTTT
size: NA
J: TRBJ2-3
D: TRBD1
V: TRBV7-8

CDR3: CATLRRFYYEQYF
DNA: TGTGCCACATTGAGAAGGTTCTACTACGAGCAGTACTTC
size: NA
J: TRBJ2-7
D: NA
V: TRBV6-1

CDR3: CASSTHGGRLCKNQPQHF
DNA: TGTGCCAGCAGCACGCACGGGGGAAGATTATGTAAGAATCAGCCCCAGCATTTT
size: NA
J: TRBJ1-5
D: NA
V: TRBV21-1

CDR3: CASSLYRLAGDTGELFF
DNA: TGTGCCAGCAGCTTGTATAGACTAGCGGGGGACACCGGGGAGCTGTTTTTT
size: NA
J: TRBJ2-2
D: TRBD2
V: TRBV5-4

CDR3: CASSLTGRDGYTF
DNA: TGTGCCAGCAGTCTAACAGGGAGGGACGGCTACACCTTC
size: NA
J: TRBJ1-2
D: NA
V: TRBV27

CDR3: CASSANNNEKLFF
DNA: TGCGCCAGCAGCGCGAATAACAATGAAAAACTGTTTTTT
size: NA
J: TRBJ1-4
D: NA
V: TRBV5-1

CDR3: CASSFPLNTEAFF
DNA: TGTGCCAGCAGCTTCCCGTTGAACACTGAAGCTTTCTTT
size: NA
J: TRBJ1-1
D: NA
V: TRBV11-1

CDR3: CASSSGQGDHSEQYF
DNA: TGTGCCAGCAGTTCGGGACAGGGTGATCACTCCGAGCAGTACTTC
size: NA
J: TRBJ2-7
D: TRBD1
V: TRBV28

CDR3: CASSLEGTSGRHYNEQFF
DNA: TGTGCCAGCAGCTTAGAAGGGACTAGCGGGAGACACTACAATGAGCAGTTCTTC
size: few
J: TRBJ2-1
D: TRBD2
V: TRBV7-2

CDR3: CASSIELAAYNEQFF
DNA: TGTGCCAGTAGTATAGAACTAGCGGCCTACAATGAGCAGTTCTTC
size: NA
J: TRBJ2-1
D: TRBD2
V: TRBV19

CDR3: CASSFGTVYGYTF
DNA: TGTGCCAGCAGTTTCGGGACAGTCTATGGCTACACCTTC
size: NA
J: TRBJ1-2
D: TRBD1
V: TRBV6-1

CDR3: CASSLMGNAGELFF
DNA: TGTGCCAGCAGCCTAATGGGGAATGCCGGGGAGCTGTTTTTT
size: NA
J: TRBJ2-2
D: NA
V: TRBV7-8

CDR3: CASSIGDWRAIRNEQFF
DNA: TGTGCCAGTAGTATCGGGGATTGGCGGGCCATCCGAAATGAGCAGTTCTTC
size: NA
J: TRBJ2-1
D: NA
V: TRBV19

CDR3: CASSLRRSTDTQYF
DNA: TGTGCCAGCAGCTTGCGGCGTAGCACAGATACGCAGTATTTT
size: NA
J: TRBJ2-3
D: NA
V: TRBV5-4

CDR3: CASSVATEETQYF
DNA: TGTGCCAGCAGCGTAGCGACAGAAGAGACCCAGTACTTC
size: NA
J: TRBJ2-5
D: NA
V: TRBV9

CDR3: CASSQVSGISGQPQHF
DNA: TGCGCCAGCAGCCAAGTCAGCGGGATATCTGGGCAGCCCCAGCATTTT
size: NA
J: TRBJ1-5
D: NA
V: TRBV4-1

CDR3: CASSSRPEAIQYF
DNA: TGTGCCAGCAGCTCCAGACCGGAGGCCATTCAGTACTTC
size: NA
J: TRBJ2-4
D: NA
V: TRBV9

CDR3: CASSENSHLYEQYF
DNA: TGCGCCAGCAGTGAAAACAGCCACCTCTACGAGCAGTACTTC
size: NA
J: TRBJ2-7
D: NA
V: TRBV10-2

CDR3: CASSSGLDGYTF
DNA: TGTGCCAGCAGCTCCGGCCTAGATGGCTACACCTTC
size: NA
J: TRBJ1-2
D: NA
V: TRBV7-8

CDR3: CASSEPTGRLLYGYTF
DNA: TGTGCCAGCAGTGAACCGACAGGCCGGCTCCTCTATGGCTACACCTTC
size: NA
J: TRBJ1-2
D: NA
V: TRBV6-1